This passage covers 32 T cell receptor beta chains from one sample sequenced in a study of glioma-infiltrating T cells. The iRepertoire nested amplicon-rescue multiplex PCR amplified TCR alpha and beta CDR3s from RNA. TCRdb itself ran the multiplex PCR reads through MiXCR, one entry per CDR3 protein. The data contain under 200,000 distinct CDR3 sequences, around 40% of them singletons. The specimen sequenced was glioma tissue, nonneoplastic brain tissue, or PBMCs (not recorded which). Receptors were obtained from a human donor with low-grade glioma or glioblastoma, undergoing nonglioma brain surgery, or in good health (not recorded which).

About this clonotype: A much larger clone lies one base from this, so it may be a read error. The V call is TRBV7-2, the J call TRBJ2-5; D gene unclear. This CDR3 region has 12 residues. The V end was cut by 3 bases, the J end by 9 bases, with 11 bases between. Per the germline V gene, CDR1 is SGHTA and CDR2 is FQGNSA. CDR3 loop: CASSFGMKAQYF. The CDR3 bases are TGTGCCAGCAGCTTTGGGATGAAGGCCCAGTACTTC. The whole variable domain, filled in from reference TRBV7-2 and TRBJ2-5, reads GAGVSQSPSNKVTEKGKDVELRCDPISGHTALYWYRQSLGQGLEFLIYFQGNSAPDKSGLPSDRFSAERTGGSVSTLTIQRTQQEDSAVYLCASSFGMKAQYFGPGTRLLVL.

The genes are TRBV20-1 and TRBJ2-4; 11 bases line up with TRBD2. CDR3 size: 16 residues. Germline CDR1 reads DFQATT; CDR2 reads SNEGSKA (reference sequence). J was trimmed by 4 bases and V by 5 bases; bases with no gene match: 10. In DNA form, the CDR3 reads TGCAGTGCTGTCAAGACTAGCGGGGCCTTAAAAAACATTCAGTACTTC. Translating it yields CSAVKTSGALKNIQYF.

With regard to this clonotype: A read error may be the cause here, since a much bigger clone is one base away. In DNA, the CDR3 is TGTGCCACCAGTCCGGATAGCAACTATGGCTACACCTTC. Residues: CATSPDSNYGYTF. The J gene is TRBJ1-2, the V gene TRBV24-1; D is undetermined. V was clipped by 6 bases and J by 2 bases, with 9 bases between them. The CDR3 contains 13 residues. Germline V gives CDR1 KGHDR, CDR2 SFDVKD.

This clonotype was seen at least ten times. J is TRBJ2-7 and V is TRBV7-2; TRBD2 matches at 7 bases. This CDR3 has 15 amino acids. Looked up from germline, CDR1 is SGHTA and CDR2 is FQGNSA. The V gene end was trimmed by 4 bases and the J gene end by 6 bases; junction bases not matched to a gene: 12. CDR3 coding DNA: TGTGCCAGCAGCTCATTAGCGGGTTTGGTCGTCGAGCAGTACTTC. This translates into CASSSLAGLVVEQYF.

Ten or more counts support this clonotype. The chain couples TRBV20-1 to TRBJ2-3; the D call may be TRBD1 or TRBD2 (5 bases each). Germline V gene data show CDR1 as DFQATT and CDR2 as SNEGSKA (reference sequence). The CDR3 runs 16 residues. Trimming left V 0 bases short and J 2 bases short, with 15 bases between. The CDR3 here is CSARDPMGRVTDTQYF. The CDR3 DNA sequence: TGCAGTGCTAGAGATCCTATGGGGCGGGTCACAGATACGCAGTATTTT.

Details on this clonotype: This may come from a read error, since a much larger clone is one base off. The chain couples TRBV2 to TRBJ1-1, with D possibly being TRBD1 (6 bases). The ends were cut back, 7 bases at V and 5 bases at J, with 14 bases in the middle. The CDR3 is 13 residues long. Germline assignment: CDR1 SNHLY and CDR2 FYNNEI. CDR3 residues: CASKRRGKTEAFF. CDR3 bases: TGTGCCAGCAAACGAAGGGGGAAGACTGAAGCTTTCTTT. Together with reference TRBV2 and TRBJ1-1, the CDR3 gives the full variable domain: EPEVTQTPSHQVTQMGQEVILRCVPISNHLYFYWYRQILGQKVEFLVSFYNNEISEKSEIFDDQFSVERPDGSNFTLKIRSTKLEDSAMYFCASKRRGKTEAFFGQGTRLTVV.

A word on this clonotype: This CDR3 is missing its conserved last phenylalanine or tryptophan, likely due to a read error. DNA of the CDR3: TGTGCCAGCGGACCACCGGGAGGGTCAAGTGAAAAACTGTTTCTT. Amino acid sequence: CASGPPGGSSEKLFL. V and J are TRBV7-2 and TRBJ1-4; D not resolved. CDR1 and CDR2 from the germline V gene are SGHTA and FQGNSA. V was clipped by 8 bases and J by 7 bases, with 20 bases between them. The CDR3 contains 15 residues.

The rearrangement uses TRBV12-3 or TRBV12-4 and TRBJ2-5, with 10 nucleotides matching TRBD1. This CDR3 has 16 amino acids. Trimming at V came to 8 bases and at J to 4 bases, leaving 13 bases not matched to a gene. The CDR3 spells CASSPYSGTGVETQYF. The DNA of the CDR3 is TGTGCCAGCTCGCCCTACTCTGGGACAGGGGTAGAGACCCAGTACTTC.

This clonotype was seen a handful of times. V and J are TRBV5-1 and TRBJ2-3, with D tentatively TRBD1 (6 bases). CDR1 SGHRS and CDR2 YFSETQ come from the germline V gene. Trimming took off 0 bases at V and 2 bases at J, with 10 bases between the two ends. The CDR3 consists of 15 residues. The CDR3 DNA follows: TGCGCCAGCAGCTTGGCAGGGGACCACACAGATACGCAGTATTTT. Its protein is CASSLAGDHTDTQYF.

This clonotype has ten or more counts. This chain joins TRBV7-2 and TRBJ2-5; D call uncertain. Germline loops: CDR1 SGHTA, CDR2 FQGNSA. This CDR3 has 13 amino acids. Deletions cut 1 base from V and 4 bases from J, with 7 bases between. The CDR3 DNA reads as TGTGCCAGCAGCTTAGGGGTCGGAGAGACCCAGTACTTC. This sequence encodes CASSLGVGETQYF.

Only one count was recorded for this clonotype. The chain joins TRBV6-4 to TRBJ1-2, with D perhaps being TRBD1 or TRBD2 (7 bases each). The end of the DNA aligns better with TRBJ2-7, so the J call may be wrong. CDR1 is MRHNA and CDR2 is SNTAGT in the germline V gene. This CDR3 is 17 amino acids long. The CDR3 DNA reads TGTGCCAGCAGTGACGACGCGTGGCGGGGGACAGAATACGAGCAGTACTTC. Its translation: CASSDDAWRGTEYEQYF.

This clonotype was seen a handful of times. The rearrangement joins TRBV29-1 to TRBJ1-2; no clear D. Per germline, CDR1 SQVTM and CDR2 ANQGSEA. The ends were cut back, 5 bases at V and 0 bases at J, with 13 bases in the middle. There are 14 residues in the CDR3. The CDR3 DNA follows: TGCAGCGTTCAGGCCGGATTATCTAACTATGGCTACACCTTC. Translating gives CSVQAGLSNYGYTF.

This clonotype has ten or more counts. CDR3 nucleotide sequence: TGCAGTGCTGTGGCTAGCGGGGGGAACGAGCAGTACTTC. Protein product: CSAVASGGNEQYF. This chain links TRBV20-1 with TRBJ2-7; the match to TRBD2 covers 11 bases. Germline CDR1 reads DFQATT; CDR2 reads SNEGSKA (reference sequence). Germline trimming cut 5 bases from V and 5 bases from J; bases unmatched to any gene: 5. There are 13 residues in the CDR3.

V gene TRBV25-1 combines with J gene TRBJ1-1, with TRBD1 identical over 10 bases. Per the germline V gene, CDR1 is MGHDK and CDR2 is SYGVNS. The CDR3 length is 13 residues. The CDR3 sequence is CFSTGTGDTEAFF. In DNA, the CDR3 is TGTTTCAGCACCGGGACAGGGGACACTGAAGCTTTCTTT.

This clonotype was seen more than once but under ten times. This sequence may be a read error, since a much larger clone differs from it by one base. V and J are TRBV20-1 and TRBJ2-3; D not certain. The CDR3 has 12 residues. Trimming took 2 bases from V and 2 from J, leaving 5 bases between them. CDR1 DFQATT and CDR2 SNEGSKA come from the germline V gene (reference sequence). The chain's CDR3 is CSARRPTDTQYF. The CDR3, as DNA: TGCAGTGCTAGAAGACCCACAGATACGCAGTATTTT.

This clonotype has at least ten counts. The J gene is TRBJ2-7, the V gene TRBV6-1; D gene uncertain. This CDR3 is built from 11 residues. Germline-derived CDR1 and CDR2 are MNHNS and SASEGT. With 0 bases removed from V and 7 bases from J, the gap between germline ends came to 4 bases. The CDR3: CASSEAFEQYF. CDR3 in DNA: TGTGCCAGCAGTGAAGCTTTTGAGCAGTACTTC.

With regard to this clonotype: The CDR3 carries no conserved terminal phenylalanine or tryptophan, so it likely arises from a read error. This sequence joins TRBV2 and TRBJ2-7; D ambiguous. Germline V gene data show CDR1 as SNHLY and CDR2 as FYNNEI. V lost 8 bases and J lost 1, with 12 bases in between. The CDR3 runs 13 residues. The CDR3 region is CASSRTRSYEQYL. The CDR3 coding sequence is TGTGCCAGCTCTCGGACGAGGTCCTACGAGCAGTACCTC.

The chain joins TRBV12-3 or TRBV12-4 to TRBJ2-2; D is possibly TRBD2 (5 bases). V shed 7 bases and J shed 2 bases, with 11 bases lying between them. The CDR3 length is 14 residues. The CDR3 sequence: CASIDGLNTGELFF. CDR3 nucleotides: TGTGCCAGCATCGACGGACTTAACACCGGGGAGCTGTTTTTT.

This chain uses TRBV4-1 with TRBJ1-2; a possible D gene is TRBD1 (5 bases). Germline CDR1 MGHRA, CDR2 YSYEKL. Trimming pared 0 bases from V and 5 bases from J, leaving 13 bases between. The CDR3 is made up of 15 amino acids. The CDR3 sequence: CASSQDLGGVYGYTF. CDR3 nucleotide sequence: TGCGCCAGCAGCCAAGATTTAGGAGGGGTATATGGCTACACCTTC.

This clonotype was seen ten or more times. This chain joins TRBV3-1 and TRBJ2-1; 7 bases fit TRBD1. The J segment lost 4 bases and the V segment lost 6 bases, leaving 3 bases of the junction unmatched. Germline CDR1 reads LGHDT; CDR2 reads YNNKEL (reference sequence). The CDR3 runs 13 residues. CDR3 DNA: TGTGCCAGCAGTAACAGGGGTTACAATGAGCAGTTCTTC. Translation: CASSNRGYNEQFF.

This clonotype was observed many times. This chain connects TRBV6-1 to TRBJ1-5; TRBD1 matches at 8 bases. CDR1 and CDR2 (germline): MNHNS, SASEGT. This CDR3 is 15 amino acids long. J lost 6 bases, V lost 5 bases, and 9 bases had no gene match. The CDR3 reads CASSPGQGVAQPQHF. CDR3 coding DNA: TGTGCCAGCAGTCCCGGACAGGGAGTGGCTCAGCCCCAGCATTTT.

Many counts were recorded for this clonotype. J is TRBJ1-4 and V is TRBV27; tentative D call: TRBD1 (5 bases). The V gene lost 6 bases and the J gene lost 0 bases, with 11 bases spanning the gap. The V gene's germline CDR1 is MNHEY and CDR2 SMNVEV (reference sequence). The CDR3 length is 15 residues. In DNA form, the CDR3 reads TGTGCCAGCAGGCCCAGGGCTGCAACTAATGAAAAACTGTTTTTT. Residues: CASRPRAATNEKLFF.

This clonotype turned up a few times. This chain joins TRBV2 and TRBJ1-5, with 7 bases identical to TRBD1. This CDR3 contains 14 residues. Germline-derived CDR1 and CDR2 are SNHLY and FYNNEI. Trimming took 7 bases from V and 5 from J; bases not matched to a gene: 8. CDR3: CASMRDRSDQPQHF. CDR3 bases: TGTGCCAGCATGAGGGACAGAAGTGATCAGCCCCAGCATTTT.

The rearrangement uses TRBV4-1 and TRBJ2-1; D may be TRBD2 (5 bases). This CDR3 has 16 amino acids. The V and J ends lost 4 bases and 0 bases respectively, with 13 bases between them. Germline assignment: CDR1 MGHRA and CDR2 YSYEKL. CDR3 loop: CASSRSWTGSYNEQFF. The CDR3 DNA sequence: TGCGCCAGCAGCCGATCCTGGACTGGCTCCTACAATGAGCAGTTCTTC.

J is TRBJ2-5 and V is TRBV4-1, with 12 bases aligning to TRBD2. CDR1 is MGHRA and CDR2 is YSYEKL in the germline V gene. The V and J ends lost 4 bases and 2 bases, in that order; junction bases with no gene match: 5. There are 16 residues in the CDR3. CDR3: CASSPTSGRRQETQYF. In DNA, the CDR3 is TGCGCCAGCAGCCCGACTAGCGGGAGACGTCAAGAGACCCAGTACTTC.

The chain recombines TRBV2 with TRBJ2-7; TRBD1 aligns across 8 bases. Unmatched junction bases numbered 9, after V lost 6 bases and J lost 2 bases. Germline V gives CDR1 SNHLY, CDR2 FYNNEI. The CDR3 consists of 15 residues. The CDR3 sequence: CASRWVRGPPYEQYF. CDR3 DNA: TGTGCCAGCAGATGGGTCAGGGGGCCCCCCTACGAGCAGTACTTC.

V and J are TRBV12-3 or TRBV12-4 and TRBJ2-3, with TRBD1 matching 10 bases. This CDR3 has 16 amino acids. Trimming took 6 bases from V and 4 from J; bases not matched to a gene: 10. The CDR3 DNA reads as TGTGCCAGCAGGAGAAGACAGGGGGCGGGCGCAGATACGCAGTATTTT. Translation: CASRRRQGAGADTQYF.

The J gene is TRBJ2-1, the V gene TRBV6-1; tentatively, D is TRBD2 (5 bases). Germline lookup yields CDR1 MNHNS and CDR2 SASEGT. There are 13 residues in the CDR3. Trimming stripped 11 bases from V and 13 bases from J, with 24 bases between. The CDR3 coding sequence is TGTGCCGAGGAGGAGAGGGCTCAAGAGACACAGTTCTTC. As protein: CAEEERAQETQFF.

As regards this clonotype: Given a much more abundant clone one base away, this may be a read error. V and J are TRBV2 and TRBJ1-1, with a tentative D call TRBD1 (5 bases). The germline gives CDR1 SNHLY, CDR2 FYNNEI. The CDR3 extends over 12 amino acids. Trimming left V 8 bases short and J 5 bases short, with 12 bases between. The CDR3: CASLGLKTEAFF. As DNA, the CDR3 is TGTGCCAGCCTGGGGCTAAAAACTGAAGCTTTCTTT.

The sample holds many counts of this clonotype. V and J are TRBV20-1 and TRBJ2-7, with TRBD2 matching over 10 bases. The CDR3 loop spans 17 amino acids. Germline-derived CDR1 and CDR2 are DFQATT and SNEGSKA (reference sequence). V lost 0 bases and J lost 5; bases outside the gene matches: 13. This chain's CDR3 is CSARDLRPSGRLDEQYF. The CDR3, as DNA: TGCAGTGCTAGAGATCTCCGACCTAGCGGGAGATTAGACGAGCAGTACTTC.

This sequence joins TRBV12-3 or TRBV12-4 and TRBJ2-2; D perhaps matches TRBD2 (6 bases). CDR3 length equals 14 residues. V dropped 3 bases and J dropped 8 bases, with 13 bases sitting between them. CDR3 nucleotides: TGTGCCAGCAGTTTCGGGGGAACTGCAGGGGAGCTGTTTTTT. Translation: CASSFGGTAGELFF.

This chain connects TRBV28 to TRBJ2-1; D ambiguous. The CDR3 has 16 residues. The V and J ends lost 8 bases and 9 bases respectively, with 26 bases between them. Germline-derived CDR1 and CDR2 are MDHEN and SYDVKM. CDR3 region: CASLSSPGRSQCEQFF. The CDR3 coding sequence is TGTGCCAGCCTTTCAAGCCCTGGACGGTCCCAATGTGAGCAGTTCTTC.